This record concerns one T cell receptor (beta chain) sequence. This clone's antigen is unknown. Nothing much larger sits one base from this clone, and base qualities are not available. TCRbeta CDR3 regions were immunosequenced from genomic DNA with the immunoSEQ Assay. Before high-throughput sequencing, genomic DNA was amplified using bias-controlled multiplex PCR. Per the original workflow: To quantify the absolute abundance of each unique TCRbeta CDR3 region, the sequences were collapsed and filtered. Clonality, defined as 1 minus Pielou's evenness, was calculated using only productive rearrangements. A previously published method was used to identify clones with significantly greater frequencies in on-treatment samples than in baseline samples. In TCRdb, the immuneACCESS table is reduced to in-frame sequences with V and J assigned. These tables do not hold every clone; where another copy was compared, an unresolved V gene accounts for under half, and the others remain unexplained. Clone size and V and J calls were adopted from that table, with D and trimming inferred from the DNA. Within this sample are around 9,700 clones, with 50% to 65% of them counted one time only. The ten largest clones take up about 16% of the sample.

At the junction V is shortened by 5 bases and J by 1 base, with 11 bases in between. The germline V gene (reference sequence) sets CDR1 to LNHDA and CDR2 to SQIVND. The CDR3 holds 14 amino acids from the cysteine to the phenylalanine. The DNA shown is the 42-base CDR3, in frame from base 1. The data stem from a study of sequential checkpoint blockade in melanoma (dated by TCRdb to between 2018 and 2020). Describing the broader study: Using 1:1 randomization, the trial assigned patients either to first-line nivolumab followed by ipilimumab (arm A) or to ipilimumab followed by nivolumab (arm B). Maintenance nivolumab was given following each of the two trial sequences.

Reading the label with the study, this specimen's treatment or condition is: randomized to nivolumab then ipilimumab (arm A) or the reverse (arm B). No trial patient had received prior DNA-damaging chemotherapy. A FACS Aria II flow cytometer was used to sort live CD3+CD8+ cells that were negative for CD19 and CD56 from thawed PBMCs. The samples were obtained from melanoma patients enrolled in CheckMate 064, an open-label, randomized phase II trial testing sequential checkpoint blockade. Leukapheresis was used to collect peripheral blood mononuclear cells, which were then purified with Ficoll-Paque and frozen in human serum with about 9.3% DMSO. Immediately after sorting, the purity of sorted blood CD3+CD8+ cells was verified to be >95%, after which DNA was extracted. Broad study findings and their caveats: Larger, independent patient cohorts are needed to validate the response-prediction model that combines TCR metrics and mutation burden.

Sequenced here: CD8+ T cells sorted from blood (inferred from file names), sampled from a patient given nivolumab and ipilimumab in sequence. This sequence was found in a human donor with melanoma. The rearranged segments are TRBV19 and TRBJ1-1; 5 matching bases give a weak D call of TRBD1. The DNA is TGTGCCAGTAGTCCGGGACTTCAGAACACTGAAGCTTTCTTT. The resulting protein is CASSPGLQNTEAFF.